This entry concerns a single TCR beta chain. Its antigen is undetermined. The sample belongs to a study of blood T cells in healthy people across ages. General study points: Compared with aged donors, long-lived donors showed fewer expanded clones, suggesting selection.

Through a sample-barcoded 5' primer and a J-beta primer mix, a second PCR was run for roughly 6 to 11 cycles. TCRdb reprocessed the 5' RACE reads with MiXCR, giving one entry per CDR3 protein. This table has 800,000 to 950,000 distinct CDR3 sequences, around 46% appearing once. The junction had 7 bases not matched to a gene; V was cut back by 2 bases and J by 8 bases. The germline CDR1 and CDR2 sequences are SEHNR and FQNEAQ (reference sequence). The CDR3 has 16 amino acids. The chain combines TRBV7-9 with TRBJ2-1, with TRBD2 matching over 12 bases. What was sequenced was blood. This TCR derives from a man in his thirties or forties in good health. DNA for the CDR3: TGTGCCAGCAGCTTACTAGCGGGGGGGTATTACCATGAGCAGTTCTTC. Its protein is CASSLLAGGYYHEQFF. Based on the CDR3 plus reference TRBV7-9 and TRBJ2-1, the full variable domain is DTGVSQNPRHKITKRGQNVTFRCDPISEHNRLYWYRQTLGQGPEFLTYFQNEAQLEKSRLLSDRFSAERPKGSFSTLEIQRTEQGDSAMYLCASSLLAGGYYHEQFFGPGTRLTVL.